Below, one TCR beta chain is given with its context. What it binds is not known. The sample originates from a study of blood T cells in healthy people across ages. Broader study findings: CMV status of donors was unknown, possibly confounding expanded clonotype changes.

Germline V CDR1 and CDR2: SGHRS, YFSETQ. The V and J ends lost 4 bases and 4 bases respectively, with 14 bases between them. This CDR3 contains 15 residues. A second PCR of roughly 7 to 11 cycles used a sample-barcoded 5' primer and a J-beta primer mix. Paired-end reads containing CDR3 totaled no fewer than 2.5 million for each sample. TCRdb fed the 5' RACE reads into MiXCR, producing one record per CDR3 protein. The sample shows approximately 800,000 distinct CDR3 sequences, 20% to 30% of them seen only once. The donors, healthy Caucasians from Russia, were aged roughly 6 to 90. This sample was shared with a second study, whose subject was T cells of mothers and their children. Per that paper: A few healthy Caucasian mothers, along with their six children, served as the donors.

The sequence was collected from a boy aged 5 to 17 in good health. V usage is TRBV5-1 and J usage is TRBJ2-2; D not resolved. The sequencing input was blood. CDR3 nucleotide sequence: TGCGCCAGCAGCCCGGTATCCTCGAGCACCGGGGAGCTGTTTTTT. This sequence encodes CASSPVSSSTGELFF.